Sample share makes the clone carrying this TCR beta chain medium-sized. Its antigen is undetermined. The germline gives CDR1 SGHNT, CDR2 YENEEA. The length of the CDR3 is 14 residues. With 3 bases clipped from V and 7 bases from J, the junction kept 4 bases outside the gene matches. Profiling relied on immunoSEQ multiplex PCR, and the TCRdb table lists in-frame clones only, not all of them. The sample has about 3,100 clones, around 26% seen once; the top ten hold around 15%. The record originates from a study of T cells in localized non-small cell lung cancer. Findings of the study overall: Exceeding tumor, uninvolved adjacent lung had the highest T cell clonality. Greater T cell density in blood accompanied longer overall survival. In adjacent lung, a median about 52 of the top 100 tumor clones were found.

The sample in question was normal lung tissue next to the tumor, obtained before any cancer treatment. This TCR came from a man between 40 and 69 years old with stage III squamous cell lung carcinoma. The V and J genes are TRBV11-3 and TRBJ1-5, with 9 positions matching TRBD1. The CDR3 bases are TGTGCCAGCAGCTTGGACAGGGGAGGCCAGCCCCAGCATTTT. Residues: CASSLDRGGQPQHF.